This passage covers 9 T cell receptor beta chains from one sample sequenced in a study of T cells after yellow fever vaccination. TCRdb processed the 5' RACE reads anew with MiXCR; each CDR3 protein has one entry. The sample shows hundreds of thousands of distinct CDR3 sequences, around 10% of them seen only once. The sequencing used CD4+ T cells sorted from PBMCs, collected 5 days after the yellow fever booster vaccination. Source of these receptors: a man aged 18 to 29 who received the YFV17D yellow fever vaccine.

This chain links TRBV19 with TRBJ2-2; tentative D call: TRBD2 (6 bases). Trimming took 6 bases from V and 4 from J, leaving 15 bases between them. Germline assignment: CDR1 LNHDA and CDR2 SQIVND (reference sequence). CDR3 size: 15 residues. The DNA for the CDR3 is TGTGCCAGTAGGACGCGACGGGGAGGCACCGGGGAGCTGTTTTTT. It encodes CASRTRRGGTGELFF.

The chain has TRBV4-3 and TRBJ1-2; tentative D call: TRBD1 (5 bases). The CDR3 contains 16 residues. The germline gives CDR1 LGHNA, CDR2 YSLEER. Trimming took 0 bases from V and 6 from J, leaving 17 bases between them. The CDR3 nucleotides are TGCGCCAGCAGCCAAGATGTTCTAGAGGGGAGGAATGGCTACACCTTC. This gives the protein CASSQDVLEGRNGYTF.

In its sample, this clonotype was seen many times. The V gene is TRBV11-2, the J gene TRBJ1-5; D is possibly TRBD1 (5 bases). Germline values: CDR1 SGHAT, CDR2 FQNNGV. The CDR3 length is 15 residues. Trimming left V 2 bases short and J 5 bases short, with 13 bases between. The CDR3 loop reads CASSLKGLKDQPQHF. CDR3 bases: TGTGCCAGCAGCTTAAAGGGGTTGAAAGATCAGCCCCAGCATTTT.

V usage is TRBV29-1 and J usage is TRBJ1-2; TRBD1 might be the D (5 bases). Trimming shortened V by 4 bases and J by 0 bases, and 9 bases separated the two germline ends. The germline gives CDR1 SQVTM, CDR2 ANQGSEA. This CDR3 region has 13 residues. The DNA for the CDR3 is TGCAGCGTTGGGGACGTATCTAACTATGGCTACACCTTC. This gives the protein CSVGDVSNYGYTF.

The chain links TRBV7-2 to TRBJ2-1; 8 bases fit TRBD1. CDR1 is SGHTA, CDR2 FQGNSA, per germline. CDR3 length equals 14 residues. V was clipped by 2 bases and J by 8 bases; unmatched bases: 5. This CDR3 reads CASSLSRGRDEQFF. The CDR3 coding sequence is TGTGCCAGCAGCTTATCCAGGGGGCGAGATGAGCAGTTCTTC.

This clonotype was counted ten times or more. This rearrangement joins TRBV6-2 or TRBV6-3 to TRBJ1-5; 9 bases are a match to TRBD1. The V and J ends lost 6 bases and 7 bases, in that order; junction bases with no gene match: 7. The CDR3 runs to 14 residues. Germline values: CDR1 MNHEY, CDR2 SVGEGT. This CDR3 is CASRNTGGGQPQHF. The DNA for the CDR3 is TGTGCCAGCAGAAATACAGGGGGCGGACAGCCCCAGCATTTT.

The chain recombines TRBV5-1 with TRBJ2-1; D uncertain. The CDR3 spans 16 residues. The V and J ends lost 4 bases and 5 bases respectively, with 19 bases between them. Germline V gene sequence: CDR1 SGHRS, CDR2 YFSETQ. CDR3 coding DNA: TGCGCCAGCAGCGTGGGGATATCAGTAGGCGACAATGAGCAGTTCTTC. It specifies CASSVGISVGDNEQFF.

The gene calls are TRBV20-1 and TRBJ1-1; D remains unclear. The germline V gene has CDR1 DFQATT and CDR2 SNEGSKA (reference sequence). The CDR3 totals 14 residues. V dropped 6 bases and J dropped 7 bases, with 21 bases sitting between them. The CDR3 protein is CSAASRRGDYEAFF. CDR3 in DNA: TGCAGTGCCGCCAGCAGACGAGGCGACTATGAAGCTTTCTTT.

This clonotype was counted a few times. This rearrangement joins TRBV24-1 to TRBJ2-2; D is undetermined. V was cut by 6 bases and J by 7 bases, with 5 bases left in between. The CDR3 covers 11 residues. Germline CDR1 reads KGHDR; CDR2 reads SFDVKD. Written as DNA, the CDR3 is TGTGCCACCAGTTTTCGCGGGGAGCTGTTTTTT. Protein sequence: CATSFRGELFF.